These 20 T cell receptor beta chains were sequenced from one sample in a study of T cell repertoires in cytomegalovirus infection. No antigens are known for them. Each CDR3 protein is one row after TCRdb ran MiXCR on the reads. The sample consists of some 130,000 distinct CDR3 sequences, about 24% of them appearing once. The sample was PBMCs, sequenced either directly or after in vitro stimulation (not recorded which). Receptor source: a human donor in good health (CMV status not recorded). Some clones in this sample may be carry-over from other donors' samples.

At least ten counts were recorded for this clonotype. CDR3 protein: CASSREGGTYNEQFF. CDR3 DNA sequence: TGTGCCAGTAGTAGAGAGGGAGGAACCTACAATGAGCAGTTCTTC. The rearrangement joins TRBV19 to TRBJ2-1; D possibly corresponds to TRBD2 (6 bases). V dropped 4 bases and J dropped 2 bases, with 12 bases sitting between them. The CDR3 loop spans 15 amino acids. Germline CDR1 and CDR2: LNHDA and SQIVND (reference sequence).

This clonotype showed up just once. The genes are TRBV20-1 and TRBJ1-6; TRBD1 aligns across 8 bases. CDR1 and CDR2 from the germline V gene are DFQATT and SNEGSKA (reference sequence). Germline trimming cut 4 bases from V and 9 bases from J; bases unmatched to any gene: 5. The CDR3 covers 13 residues. This CDR3 is CSAKGQAGSPLHF. In DNA, the CDR3 is TGCAGTGCTAAGGGACAGGCTGGTTCACCCCTCCACTTT.

A single count supports this clonotype. V and J are TRBV12-3 or TRBV12-4 and TRBJ2-5, with TRBD2 matching 10 bases. Trimming took 0 bases from V and 4 from J; bases not matched to a gene: 2. This CDR3 has 15 residues. In DNA, the CDR3 is TGTGCCAGCAGTTTAGCGGCTAGCGGGGGAGAGACCCAGTACTTC. Its protein product is CASSLAASGGETQYF.

Ten or more counts support this clonotype. The chain has TRBV7-2 and TRBJ2-1; TRBD1 is a possible D gene (5 bases). CDR1 SGHTA and CDR2 FQGNSA come from the germline V gene. This CDR3 is 15 amino acids long. V lost 5 bases and J lost 4, with 15 bases in between. CDR3 loop: CASSPEWGPYNEQFF. In nucleotides, the CDR3 is TGTGCCAGCAGCCCCGAATGGGGCCCATACAATGAGCAGTTCTTC.

This clonotype was detected only a few times. The chain is built from TRBV19 and TRBJ2-1, with D perhaps TRBD2 (6 bases). Trimming cost V 3 bases and J 8 bases, with 17 bases left between them. CDR1 LNHDA and CDR2 SQIVND come from the germline V gene (reference sequence). The CDR3 spans 15 residues. CDR3 protein: CASSMGGLLIDEQFF. The CDR3, as DNA: TGTGCCAGTAGTATGGGGGGACTCCTCATCGATGAGCAGTTCTTC. Full variable domain (remainder filled in from reference TRBV19 and TRBJ2-1): DGGITQSPKYLFRKEGQNVTLSCEQNLNHDAMYWYRQDPGQGLRLIYYSQIVNDFQKGDIAEGYSVSREKKESFPLTVTSAQKNPTAFYLCASSMGGLLIDEQFFGPGTRLTVL.

V gene TRBV29-1 combines with J gene TRBJ2-7; 10 nucleotides line up with TRBD1. This CDR3 region has 14 residues. Germline lookup yields CDR1 SQVTM and CDR2 ANQGSEA. Trimming cost V 6 bases and J 4 bases; bases outside gene matches: 9. The CDR3 spells CSVTNEGQGYEQYF. The DNA for the CDR3 is TGCAGCGTCACGAATGAGGGACAGGGGTACGAGCAGTACTTC.

The CDR3 DNA sequence: TGCAGTGCTAAAAGCGGGAGGGGGGCGAACACCGGGGAGCTGTTTTTT. This translates into CSAKSGRGANTGELFF. This rearrangement joins TRBV20-1 to TRBJ2-2; 10 bases match TRBD2. The V segment lost 4 bases and the J segment 0 bases; nucleotides outside the gene matches: 5. The CDR3 consists of 16 residues. Germline loops: CDR1 DFQATT, CDR2 SNEGSKA (reference sequence).

The sample holds a few counts of this clonotype. V is TRBV6-2 or TRBV6-3 and J is TRBJ2-1, with TRBD1 matching 7 bases. The V gene's germline CDR1 is MNHEY and CDR2 SVGEGT. This CDR3 is built from 16 residues. V lost 2 bases, J lost 10 bases, and 14 bases stayed unmatched. Here the CDR3 reads CASSYNTRQGSVEQFF. The CDR3 bases are TGTGCCAGCAGTTACAATACGAGACAGGGAAGCGTAGAGCAGTTCTTC.

This chain uses TRBV6-2 or TRBV6-3 with TRBJ2-1, with 9 nucleotides matching TRBD2. The CDR3 sequence is 16 residues long. CDR1 is MNHEY and CDR2 is SVGEGT in the germline V gene. V gave up 6 bases and J gave up 1 base; unmatched junction bases: 7. Here the CDR3 reads CASSDLSGGSYNEQFF. The CDR3 bases are TGTGCCAGCAGCGACCTTAGCGGGGGTTCCTACAATGAGCAGTTCTTC.

The chain has TRBV5-4 and TRBJ1-1, with unresolved D. V lost 3 bases, J lost 7 bases, and 7 bases lay in between. The CDR3 contains 11 residues. Germline values: CDR1 SGHNT, CDR2 YYREEE (reference sequence). CDR3 bases: TGTGCCAGCAGCTCGATCCATGAAGCTTTCTTT. It codes for CASSSIHEAFF.

Comments on this clonotype: At one end the junction does not follow the germline gene, possibly because of a read error. The chain couples TRBV4-1 to TRBJ1-5; maybe TRBD1 (5 bases). The germline gives CDR1 MGHRA, CDR2 YSYEKL. The CDR3 sequence is 17 residues long. The CDR3 reads CASSQETGGGSNQPQHF. The CDR3 DNA reads as TGTGCCAGCAGCCAAGAAACGGGGGGTGGGAGCAATCAGCCCCAGCATTTT.

Only a few counts were recorded for this clonotype. The V call is TRBV20-1, the J call TRBJ2-7, with a tentative D call TRBD2 (6 bases). This CDR3 is 13 amino acids long. V dropped 5 bases and J dropped 7 bases, with 18 bases sitting between them. The germline V gene encodes CDR1 DFQATT and CDR2 SNEGSKA (reference sequence). The CDR3 DNA follows: TGCAGTGCTGGGGACTCCGACCTGAGGGAGCAGTACTTC. Amino acids: CSAGDSDLREQYF.

The chain links TRBV25-1 to TRBJ2-1; 9 nucleotides line up with TRBD2. This CDR3 comprises 18 residues. CDR1 and CDR2 from the germline V gene are MGHDK and SYGVNS. V shed 4 bases and J 1 base; nucleotides not matched to a gene: 11. The CDR3 reads CASSGPRGAGGSYNEQFF. CDR3 nucleotides: TGTGCCAGCAGTGGGCCGCGTGGGGCGGGAGGGTCCTACAATGAGCAGTTCTTC.

In this sample, this clonotype turned up many times. The chain combines TRBV7-2 with TRBJ1-3, with TRBD1 as a possible D gene (6 bases). V lost 4 bases and J 0 bases, leaving 16 bases between the germline ends. The CDR3 runs 17 residues. Germline lookup yields CDR1 SGHTA and CDR2 FQGNSA. CDR3 nucleotide sequence: TGTGCCAGCAGCTGGAAGTCTCGGGACACCTCTGGAAACACCATATATTTT. Protein product: CASSWKSRDTSGNTIYF.

Many counts were recorded for this clonotype. The V and J genes are TRBV7-2 and TRBJ1-1; tentatively, D is TRBD1 (5 bases). The germline V gene encodes CDR1 SGHTA and CDR2 FQGNSA. The CDR3 contains 15 residues. V was trimmed by 1 base and J by 0 bases, leaving 9 bases between them. CDR3 loop: CASSLVTGMNTEAFF. CDR3 coding DNA: TGTGCCAGCAGCTTAGTTACAGGTATGAACACTGAAGCTTTCTTT.

The genes are TRBV29-1 and TRBJ2-1, with 8 bases that match TRBD1. With V trimmed by 4 bases and J by 9 bases, 8 bases remained unmatched. The CDR3 runs 13 residues. Looked up from germline, CDR1 is SQVTM and CDR2 is ANQGSEA. CDR3 DNA: TGCAGCGTTGTCACAGGGGGTCGGAGTGAGCAGTTCTTC. This codes for CSVVTGGRSEQFF.

The chain has TRBV29-1 and TRBJ1-2; D ambiguous. V was clipped by 4 bases and J by 5 bases, with 14 bases between them. The CDR3 sequence is 13 residues long. CDR1 and CDR2 from the germline V gene are SQVTM and ANQGSEA. Written as DNA, the CDR3 is TGCAGCGTTGCCCCCGGTAACGGTTATGGCTACACCTTC. It is translated as CSVAPGNGYGYTF.

This clonotype was counted many times. V and J are TRBV12-3 or TRBV12-4 and TRBJ2-7; the D gene could be TRBD1 or TRBD2 (5 bases each). This CDR3 has 14 amino acids. V lost 4 bases and J lost 6, with 16 bases in between. CDR3: CASSWGTNLGEQYF. The CDR3 DNA is TGTGCCAGCAGTTGGGGGACCAATTTAGGCGAGCAGTACTTC.

The chain combines TRBV4-3 with TRBJ2-3, with 10 bases matching TRBD2. Germline assignment: CDR1 LGHNA and CDR2 YSLEER. CDR3 length equals 15 residues. Trimming at V came to 1 base and at J to 5 bases, leaving 3 bases not matched to a gene. This CDR3 is CASSQGSSGRDTQYF. The CDR3 DNA is TGCGCCAGCAGCCAAGGCTCTAGCGGGAGAGATACGCAGTATTTT.

The V call is TRBV12-3 or TRBV12-4, the J call TRBJ1-3; 7 bases align to TRBD1. CDR3 size: 15 residues. With V trimmed by 5 bases and J by 1 base, 5 bases remained unmatched. The CDR3 DNA is TGTGCCAGCAGTCCGGGACAGAGTTCTGGAAACACCATATATTTT. Its protein product is CASSPGQSSGNTIYF.